The 29 T cell receptor beta chains below come from one sample, sequenced in a study of identical twins. TCRdb re-derived calls from the 5' RACE reads in MiXCR, one entry per CDR3 protein. The repertoire holds 450,000 to 500,000 distinct CDR3 sequences, with around 15% as singletons. These same data were also listed under a study on yellow fever vaccine responses in identical twins.

Sequencing used CD4+ T cells sorted from blood. The source of these receptors is a woman aged 18-29 years in good health.

About this clonotype: This may stem from a read error, because a much larger clone lies one nucleotide away. The chain employs TRBV5-4 and TRBJ2-6; D is ambiguous. The CDR3 runs to 14 residues. The germline CDR1 and CDR2 sequences are SGHNT and YYREEE (reference sequence). V was trimmed by 0 bases and J by 2 bases, leaving 3 bases between them. Here the CDR3 reads CASSLETGANVLTF. The CDR3 DNA reads TGTGCCAGCAGCTTGGAGACTGGGGCCAACGTCCTGACTTTC.

Only a few counts were recorded for this clonotype. V usage is TRBV28 and J usage is TRBJ2-4; D possibly corresponds to TRBD2 (5 bases). Trimming removed 7 bases from V and 0 bases from J, with 13 bases in between. Looked up from germline, CDR1 is MDHEN and CDR2 is SYDVKM. The CDR3 extends over 15 amino acids. This chain's CDR3 is CASTGEHLAKNIQYF. CDR3 sequence (DNA): TGTGCCAGCACCGGGGAGCATTTAGCCAAAAACATTCAGTACTTC. Supplemented by reference TRBV28 and TRBJ2-4, the full variable domain reads DVKVTQSSRYLVKRTGEKVFLECVQDMDHENMFWYRQDPGLGLRLIYFSYDVKMKEKGDIPEGYSVSREKKERFSLILESASTNQTSMYLCASTGEHLAKNIQYFGAGTRLSVL.

This clonotype came up a few times. V usage is TRBV5-1 and J usage is TRBJ2-5, with 7 positions matching TRBD2. Trimming removed 4 bases from V and 5 bases from J; junction bases left unmatched: 11. The CDR3 totals 15 residues. CDR1 is SGHRS and CDR2 is YFSETQ in the germline V gene. The CDR3 region has the DNA TGCGCCAGCAGCCCCCAGGGCGGGAGTAGGGAGACCCAGTACTTC. Amino acids: CASSPQGGSRETQYF.

This chain uses TRBV5-1 with TRBJ2-7; 8 bases are a match to TRBD1. This CDR3 region has 14 residues. Germline CDR1 SGHRS, CDR2 YFSETQ. With V trimmed by 5 bases and J by 9 bases, 13 bases remained unmatched. The CDR3 region has the DNA TGCGCCAGCAGTCCAGGGGGCCCCCCCACCGGGCAGTACTTC. Translation gives CASSPGGPPTGQYF.

The chain joins TRBV6-1 to TRBJ2-3, with 7 bases fitting TRBD1. CDR3 length equals 15 residues. Germline values: CDR1 MNHNS, CDR2 SASEGT. V shed 7 bases and J 3 bases; nucleotides not matched to a gene: 10. The CDR3 here is CASTLTGAKTDTQYF. The CDR3 nucleotides read TGTGCCAGCACCCTTACAGGGGCGAAGACAGATACGCAGTATTTT.

The J gene is TRBJ2-7, the V gene TRBV6-1; the D gene is possibly TRBD1 (6 bases). This CDR3 has 15 residues. The V end was cut by 2 bases, the J end by 0 bases, with 11 bases between. CDR1 and CDR2 (germline): MNHNS, SASEGT. The chain's CDR3 is CASSESPTGSYEQYF. The CDR3 nucleotides read TGTGCCAGCAGTGAATCACCGACAGGCTCCTACGAGCAGTACTTC.

This clonotype showed up just a few times. The J gene is TRBJ2-1, the V gene TRBV7-8; 11 nucleotides agree with TRBD2. Germline V gene sequence: CDR1 SGHVS, CDR2 FQNEAQ. This CDR3 is built from 20 residues. V dropped 2 bases and J dropped 0; count of bases not matched to a gene: 12. The CDR3 loop reads CASSLLGVVTSGNSYNEQFF. CDR3 bases: TGTGCCAGCAGCTTACTTGGGGTGGTGACTAGCGGGAACTCCTACAATGAGCAGTTCTTC.

This clonotype came up a few times. The V call is TRBV11-1, the J call TRBJ2-7; weak D call: TRBD2 (6 bases). The length of the CDR3 is 14 residues. Trimming took off 7 bases at V and 9 bases at J, with 22 bases between the two ends. Germline V CDR1 and CDR2: SGHAT, FQDESV (reference sequence). CDR3 sequence: CASKPSRGSLVQYF. The CDR3 nucleotides read TGTGCCAGCAAACCCTCGCGGGGCAGTCTGGTGCAGTACTTC.

Only one count was recorded for this clonotype. J is TRBJ2-3 and V is TRBV11-2; TRBD2 aligns across 10 bases. Germline-derived CDR1 and CDR2 are SGHAT and FQNNGV. J lost 2 bases, V lost 4 bases, and 18 bases had no gene match. This CDR3 has 20 amino acids. CDR3 sequence (DNA): TGTGCCAGCAGCTCCCCCCAGAACCTAAGCGGGGGGGTCCCCACAGATACGCAGTATTTT. Translation gives CASSSPQNLSGGVPTDTQYF.

This chain connects TRBV18 to TRBJ2-3; D may be TRBD2 (5 bases). This CDR3 has 16 residues. V was trimmed by 2 bases and J by 1 base, leaving 13 bases between them. Germline loops: CDR1 KGHSH, CDR2 LQKENI. CDR3 sequence: CASSPYSGLGTDTQYF. CDR3 sequence (DNA): TGTGCCAGCTCACCATATTCGGGATTAGGCACAGATACGCAGTATTTT.

This clonotype has just a few counts. The chain is built from TRBV6-1 and TRBJ2-7; D is tentatively TRBD1 or TRBD2 (6 bases each). From germline, CDR1 is MNHNS and CDR2 SASEGT. Trimming removed 8 bases from V and 3 bases from J, with 14 bases in between. CDR3 length: 13 amino acids. The CDR3 protein is CASRGTLVYEQYF. CDR3 nucleotide sequence: TGTGCCAGCCGGGGGACACTAGTCTACGAGCAGTACTTC.

This clonotype was recorded many times. The V gene is TRBV7-2, the J gene TRBJ2-1, with 8 bases fitting TRBD2. Trimming at V came to 5 bases and at J to 8 bases, leaving 17 bases not matched to a gene. From germline, CDR1 is SGHTA and CDR2 FQGNSA. The CDR3 totals 17 residues. The chain's CDR3 is CASSPWGAGEPPYEQFF. In nucleotides, the CDR3 is TGTGCCAGCAGCCCTTGGGGAGCGGGGGAGCCCCCCTATGAGCAGTTCTTC.

This clonotype occurred many times. V gene TRBV7-2 combines with J gene TRBJ2-7; no reliable D call. The germline gives CDR1 SGHTA, CDR2 FQGNSA. The CDR3 sequence is 14 residues long. V was shortened by 6 bases and J by 2 bases, with 14 bases between the two germline ends. This CDR3 reads CASSSNRHPYEQYF. As DNA, the CDR3 is TGTGCCAGCAGTTCGAACCGACATCCCTACGAGCAGTACTTC.

This clonotype was observed a few times. This chain links TRBV20-1 with TRBJ2-1; 11 bases map to TRBD2. CDR1 and CDR2 (germline): DFQATT, SNEGSKA (reference sequence). With 5 bases clipped from V and 5 bases from J, the junction kept 11 bases outside the gene matches. This CDR3 is 16 amino acids long. The CDR3 reads CSALGIAGGMNNEQFF. CDR3 sequence (DNA): TGCAGTGCTTTGGGGATAGCGGGAGGGATGAACAATGAGCAGTTCTTC.

This clonotype came up a few times. The chain combines TRBV3-1 with TRBJ2-2, with TRBD2 identical over 12 bases. The CDR3 extends over 14 amino acids. Germline V gene lookup returns CDR1 LGHDT and CDR2 YNNKEL (reference sequence). The V and J ends lost 4 bases and 9 bases, in that order; junction bases with no gene match: 3. The CDR3 here is CASSPRTSGRELFF. DNA for the CDR3: TGTGCCAGCAGCCCGCGGACTAGCGGGAGGGAGCTGTTTTTT.

The rearrangement uses TRBV3-1 and TRBJ2-2, with TRBD1 as a possible D gene (7 bases). The V gene's germline CDR1 is LGHDT and CDR2 YNNKEL (reference sequence). Trimming stripped 6 bases from V and 6 bases from J, with 32 bases between. This CDR3 has 20 amino acids. CDR3 residues: CASSWDSGQSHFVPAGELFF. The CDR3 DNA reads as TGTGCCAGCAGTTGGGACAGCGGGCAATCCCATTTCGTCCCCGCCGGGGAGCTGTTTTTT.

The chain has TRBV6-1 and TRBJ2-7, with 7 positions matching TRBD2. Germline CDR1 and CDR2: MNHNS and SASEGT. This CDR3 contains 13 residues. The V segment lost 6 bases and the J segment 6 bases; nucleotides outside the gene matches: 8. The CDR3 here is CASSQGLVGEQYF. The DNA for the CDR3 is TGTGCCAGCAGCCAAGGACTAGTAGGCGAGCAGTACTTC.

In this sample, this clonotype turned up a few times. The chain is built from TRBV15 and TRBJ1-2, with a weak D call TRBD1 (6 bases). Looked up from germline, CDR1 is LNHNV and CDR2 is YYDKDF (reference sequence). Trimming took off 1 base at V and 3 bases at J, with 15 bases between the two ends. This CDR3 has 16 residues. The CDR3: CATSRGRRGTYYGYTF. Here the CDR3 DNA reads TGTGCCACCAGCAGAGGACGAAGGGGGACCTACTATGGCTACACCTTC.

CDR3 bases: TGTGCCAGCAGCTTGGATGCTAGCAGGTACAATGAGCAGTTCTTC. This codes for CASSLDASRYNEQFF. The chain combines TRBV5-5 with TRBJ2-1, with D possibly TRBD2 on 5 matching bases. CDR1 is SGHKS, CDR2 YYEKEE, per germline (reference sequence). The CDR3 sequence is 15 residues long. V was clipped by 0 bases and J by 4 bases, with 11 bases between them.

This clonotype was picked up many times. The chain combines TRBV12-3 or TRBV12-4 with TRBJ2-3, with D perhaps TRBD1 (5 bases). Trimming stripped 3 bases from V and 5 bases from J, with 18 bases between. CDR3 length equals 16 residues. This CDR3 is CASSFPAGPRGDTQYF. In DNA form, the CDR3 reads TGTGCCAGCAGTTTTCCGGCAGGGCCAAGGGGAGATACGCAGTATTTT.

The table lists this clonotype with many counts. This chain connects TRBV3-1 to TRBJ2-1; 9 nucleotides match TRBD2. The CDR3 consists of 17 residues. CDR1 is LGHDT and CDR2 is YNNKEL in the germline V gene (reference sequence). V was clipped by 0 bases and J by 4 bases; unmatched bases: 7. This chain's CDR3 is CASSQESASGTYNEQFF. CDR3 nucleotides: TGTGCCAGCAGCCAAGAAAGTGCTAGCGGGACATACAATGAGCAGTTCTTC.

This clonotype appeared many times. V is TRBV6-1 and J is TRBJ1-5; TRBD1 matches at 8 bases. From germline, CDR1 is MNHNS and CDR2 SASEGT. This CDR3 contains 16 residues. V was pared by 6 bases and J by 2 bases, with 9 bases of the junction left unmatched. The CDR3 spells CASSFTGQGGNQPQHF. CDR3 nucleotides: TGTGCCAGCAGCTTCACAGGACAGGGCGGCAATCAGCCCCAGCATTTT.

The CDR3, as DNA: TGTGCCAGCAGCCAAGTCTCCAGGGGGAGCGGCTACACCTTC. Translation: CASSQVSRGSGYTF. The V and J genes are TRBV14 and TRBJ1-2; 7 nucleotides agree with TRBD1. With 1 base clipped from V and 8 bases from J, the junction kept 7 bases outside the gene matches. This CDR3 is built from 14 residues. Germline assignment: CDR1 SGHDN and CDR2 FVKESK.

The gene calls are TRBV29-1 and TRBJ1-1; D uncertain. With 4 bases removed from V and 0 bases from J, the gap between germline ends came to 9 bases. CDR1 and CDR2 from the germline V gene are SQVTM and ANQGSEA. The CDR3 is 13 amino acids. CDR3 sequence (DNA): TGCAGCGTTGGCCTCGGGGTGAACACTGAAGCTTTCTTT. It codes for CSVGLGVNTEAFF.

This clonotype was seen only a few times. The genes are TRBV18 and TRBJ2-3; D call uncertain. Germline lookup yields CDR1 KGHSH and CDR2 LQKENI. The V and J ends lost 2 bases and 4 bases respectively, with 7 bases between them. The CDR3 is 13 residues long. The CDR3 DNA is TGTGCCAGCTCACCAGGTGGCCCAGATACGCAGTATTTT. Its translation is CASSPGGPDTQYF.

This rearrangement joins TRBV25-1 to TRBJ1-5, with D unresolved. Trimming pared 2 bases from V and 6 bases from J, leaving 14 bases between. The CDR3 has 15 residues. CDR1 MGHDK and CDR2 SYGVNS come from the germline V gene. This chain's CDR3 is CASSEAGSSGQPQHF. The CDR3 region has the DNA TGTGCCAGCAGTGAAGCGGGATCCTCAGGTCAGCCCCAGCATTTT.

This sequence joins TRBV12-3 or TRBV12-4 and TRBJ2-1, with 7 bases aligning to TRBD2. J gave up 7 bases and V 8 bases, and 14 bases lay outside the gene matches. The CDR3 covers 15 residues. In nucleotides, the CDR3 is TGTGCCAGCGGTAAGGGAGGACTGGGGGGGAATGAGCAGTTCTTC. Translating gives CASGKGGLGGNEQFF.

The rearrangement joins TRBV27 to TRBJ1-5; D remains unclear. Trimming took off 8 bases at V and 5 bases at J, with 10 bases between the two ends. The CDR3 has 12 residues. In germline, CDR1 is MNHEY, CDR2 SMNVEV (reference sequence). The CDR3 bases are TGTGCCAGCGGCAGAAGGGATCAGCCCCAGCATTTT. Translating gives CASGRRDQPQHF.

The V and J genes are TRBV19 and TRBJ1-5; D is perhaps TRBD1 (5 bases). This CDR3 spans 14 amino acids. CDR1 is LNHDA, CDR2 SQIVND, per germline (reference sequence). Between the trimmed V and J ends, which lost 5 bases and 5 bases, there was a span of 13 bases. The chain's CDR3 is CASSQSGGYQPQHF. CDR3 DNA sequence: TGTGCCAGTAGTCAAAGCGGGGGTTATCAGCCCCAGCATTTT.